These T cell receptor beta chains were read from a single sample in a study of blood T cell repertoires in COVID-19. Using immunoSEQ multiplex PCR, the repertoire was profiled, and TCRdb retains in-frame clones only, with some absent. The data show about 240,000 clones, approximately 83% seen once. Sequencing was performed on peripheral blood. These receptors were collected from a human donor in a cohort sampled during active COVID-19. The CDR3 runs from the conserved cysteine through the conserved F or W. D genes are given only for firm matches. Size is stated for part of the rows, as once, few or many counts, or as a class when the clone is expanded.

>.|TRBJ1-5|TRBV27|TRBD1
CASSAPGQGRQPQHF
TGTGCCAGCAGTGCCCCGGGACAGGGCCGGCAGCCCCAGCATTTT
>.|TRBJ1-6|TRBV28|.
CASSSLGGSNSPLHF
TGTGCCAGCAGTTCACTCGGGGGGTCGAATTCACCCCTCCACTTT
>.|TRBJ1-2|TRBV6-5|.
CASSSRGASLGYTF
TGTGCCAGCAGTTCCCGGGGGGCCTCCCTGGGCTACACCTTC
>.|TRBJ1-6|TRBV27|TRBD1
CASSPRGTANYNSPLHF
TGTGCCAGCAGTCCCCGGGGGACAGCCAACTATAATTCACCCCTCCACTTT
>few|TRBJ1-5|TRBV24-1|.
CATSKSGNQPQHF
TGTGCCACCAGTAAATCAGGCAATCAGCCCCAGCATTTT
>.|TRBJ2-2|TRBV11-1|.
CASSPLLGGAGGELFF
TGTGCCAGCAGCCCCCTTCTCGGGGGAGCCGGCGGGGAGCTGTTTTTT
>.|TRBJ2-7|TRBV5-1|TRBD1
CASSSLPGQGYEQYF
TGCGCCAGCAGCAGCCTCCCGGGACAGGGCTACGAGCAGTACTTC
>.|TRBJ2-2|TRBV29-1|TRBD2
CSASTSGRAGGELFF
TGCAGCGCCAGTACTAGCGGGAGGGCTGGCGGGGAGCTGTTTTTT
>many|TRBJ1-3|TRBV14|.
CASGDEFSGNTIYF
TGTGCCAGCGGAGACGAATTCTCTGGAAACACCATATATTTT
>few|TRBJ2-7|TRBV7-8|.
CASSPREEITYEQYF
TGTGCCAGCAGCCCCCGTGAAGAGATAACCTACGAGCAGTACTTC